The rows below give T cell receptor beta chains drawn from one sample of a study of beta chain features in type 1 diabetes. Generated by immunoSEQ multiplex PCR, the TCRdb table keeps only in-frame clones and is missing some. Of some 140,000 clones detected, approximately 9.2% appear once; the ten largest clones hold approximately 0.68%. Sequenced material: central memory CD4+ T cells from blood. The receptors derive from a man in his late teens or twenties in good health. CDR3s include the opening cysteine and the closing phenylalanine or tryptophan. Fields, in order: D gene, V gene, clone size, J gene, CDR3 DNA, CDR3 protein. The D gene is left open where the match is weak. Size is stated for part of the rows, as once, few or many counts, or as a class when the clone is expanded.

.	TRBV10-3	few	TRBJ1-3	TGTGCCACCAGCGCGCAGTCCTGGGGGACAAACGGAAACACCATATATTTT	CATSAQSWGTNGNTIYF
.	TRBV7-2	once	TRBJ2-5	TGTGCCAGCAGCTTACTAGAAGAGACCCAGTACTTC	CASSLLEETQYF
TRBD2	TRBV19	.	TRBJ2-4	TGTGCCAGTAGTATAGTATCTAGCGGGGTGATTCAGTACTTC	CASSIVSSGVIQYF
TRBD1	TRBV6-5	.	TRBJ1-5	TGTGCCAGCAGACCGGGACAGGCGAATCAGCCCCAGCATTTT	CASRPGQANQPQHF
TRBD1	TRBV6-5	few	TRBJ1-2	TGTGCCGCAAGGTCACAGGGGAACTATGGCTACACCTTC	CAARSQGNYGYTF
TRBD1	TRBV7-9	few	TRBJ1-2	TGTGCCAGCAGCTTTGGGGACAGCTATGGCTACACCTTC	CASSFGDSYGYTF
TRBD1	TRBV23-1	many	TRBJ2-5	TGCGCCAGCAGGGGACAGGGCTCTCTAGAGACCCAGTACTTC	CASRGQGSLETQYF
.	TRBV15	.	TRBJ1-4	TGTGCCACCAGCAGAGATCAGAGCGGGTTGGGTGAAAAACTGTTTTTT	CATSRDQSGLGEKLFF
TRBD1	TRBV4-1	few	TRBJ1-2	TGCGCCAGCAGCCAAGCTAGGGACAGCAACTATGGCTACACCTTC	CASSQARDSNYGYTF
.	TRBV15	few	TRBJ2-5	TGTGCCACCAGCTCCCGGGAAGCCGGTCAAGAGACCCAGTACTTC	CATSSREAGQETQYF
TRBD2	TRBV11-2	few	TRBJ2-7	TGTGCCAGCAGCCCTCTTTTTAGCGGGGGGTACGAGCAGTACTTC	CASSPLFSGGYEQYF
TRBD1	TRBV9	.	TRBJ2-1	TGTGCCAGCAGCGACTACAGGGGTGGTTGGAATGAGCAGTTCTTC	CASSDYRGGWNEQFF
TRBD1	TRBV5-1	few	TRBJ2-1	TGCGCCAGCAGCTTTGGGGGACAGACATACAATGAGCAGTTCTTC	CASSFGGQTYNEQFF
.	TRBV29-1	many	TRBJ2-6	TGCAGCGTTGACGGCTCTGGGGCCAACGTCCTGACTTTC	CSVDGSGANVLTF
.	TRBV7-9	.	TRBJ2-3	TGTGCCAGCAGCCGAGACACAGATACGCAGTATTTT	CASSRDTDTQYF
TRBD2	TRBV4-3	.	TRBJ2-3	TGCGCCAGCAGCCGGGGCGGGGGGGCCGGCACAGATACGCAGTATTTT	CASSRGGGAGTDTQYF
TRBD2	TRBV4-3	.	TRBJ2-2	TGCGCCAGCAGCCAAGAGGGGTTGGGCGGGGGGGCCCGATCCGGGGAGCTGTTTTTT	CASSQEGLGGGARSGELFF
TRBD1	TRBV4-2	.	TRBJ2-5	TGTGCCAGCAGCCACGAGGGGGCCACTCAAGAGACCCAGTACTTC	CASSHEGATQETQYF
TRBD1	TRBV9	.	TRBJ1-6	TGTGCCAGCAGCGTAGTCCCAGGGACAGAAGCACCCCTCCACTTT	CASSVVPGTEAPLHF
TRBD2	TRBV7-2	.	TRBJ2-2	TGTGCCAGCAGCTTAGCGCCGCTAGCGGGGGAAGGCGGGGAGCTGTTTTTT	CASSLAPLAGEGGELFF
.	TRBV4-1	.	TRBJ1-2	TGCGCCAGCAGCCAAGAGGAGCGTAACTATGGCTACACCTTC	CASSQEERNYGYTF
.	TRBV5-4	few	TRBJ1-2	TGTGCCAGCAGCTGGGGGGGGGCGCGGTATGGCTACACCTTC	CASSWGGARYGYTF
TRBD2	TRBV10-1	many	TRBJ2-2	TGCGCCAGCAGTGGTATAGCGGGGGGCACCGGGGAGCTGTTTTTT	CASSGIAGGTGELFF
.	TRBV28	.	TRBJ1-2	TGTGCCAGCAGTTTACCCTCCACCGGGAGCTATGGCTACACCTTC	CASSLPSTGSYGYTF
.	TRBV2	.	TRBJ1-4	TGTGCCAGCAGTTACTCAAAAATAGTGGAAAAACTGTTTTTT	CASSYSKIVEKLFF
.	TRBV11-2	.	TRBJ2-1	TGTGCCAGCAGCTTAGATGTTGGGTTTTCGGGGAATGAGCAGTTCTTC	CASSLDVGFSGNEQFF
.	TRBV5-4	.	TRBJ2-3	TGTGCCAGCAGCTTGGATCGGGGCACAGATACGCAGTATTTT	CASSLDRGTDTQYF